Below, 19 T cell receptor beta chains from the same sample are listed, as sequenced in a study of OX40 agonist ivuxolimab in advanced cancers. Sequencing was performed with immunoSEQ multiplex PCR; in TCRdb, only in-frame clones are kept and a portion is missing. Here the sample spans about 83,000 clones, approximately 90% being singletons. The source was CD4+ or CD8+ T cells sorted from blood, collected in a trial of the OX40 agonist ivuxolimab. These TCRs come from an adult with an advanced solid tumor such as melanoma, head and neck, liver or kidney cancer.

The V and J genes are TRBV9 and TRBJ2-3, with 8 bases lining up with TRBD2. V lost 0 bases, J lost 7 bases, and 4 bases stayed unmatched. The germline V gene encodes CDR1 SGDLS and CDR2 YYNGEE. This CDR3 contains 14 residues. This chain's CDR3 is CASSVVGSGNTQYF. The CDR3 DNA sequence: TGTGCCAGCAGCGTAGTGGGTAGCGGGAATACGCAGTATTTT. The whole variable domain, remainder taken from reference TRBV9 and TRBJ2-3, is DSGVTQTPKHLITATGQRVTLRCSPRSGDLSVYWYQQSLDQGLQFLIQYYNGEERAKGNILERFSAQQFPDLHSELNLSSLELGDSALYFCASSVVGSGNTQYFGPGTRLTVL.

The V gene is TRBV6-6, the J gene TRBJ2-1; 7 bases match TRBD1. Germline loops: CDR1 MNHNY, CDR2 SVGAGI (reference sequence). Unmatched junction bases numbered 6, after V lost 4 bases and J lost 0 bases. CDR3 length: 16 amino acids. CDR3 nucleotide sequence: TGTGCCAGCAGTTCAACAGGGGCTTTCTCCTACAATGAGCAGTTCTTC. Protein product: CASSSTGAFSYNEQFF.

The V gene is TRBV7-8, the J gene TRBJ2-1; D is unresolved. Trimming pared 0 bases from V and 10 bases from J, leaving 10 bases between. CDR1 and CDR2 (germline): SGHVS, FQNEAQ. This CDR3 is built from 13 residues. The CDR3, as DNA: TGTGCCAGCAGCTTAGCGCCAGGTAAGGAGCAGTTCTTC. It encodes CASSLAPGKEQFF.

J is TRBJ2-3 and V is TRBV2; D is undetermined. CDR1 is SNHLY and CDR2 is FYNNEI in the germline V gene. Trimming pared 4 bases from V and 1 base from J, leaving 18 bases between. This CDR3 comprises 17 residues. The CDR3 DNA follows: TGTGCCAGCAGTGTGTCGAGCATATTGATACGCACAGATACGCAGTATTTT. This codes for CASSVSSILIRTDTQYF.

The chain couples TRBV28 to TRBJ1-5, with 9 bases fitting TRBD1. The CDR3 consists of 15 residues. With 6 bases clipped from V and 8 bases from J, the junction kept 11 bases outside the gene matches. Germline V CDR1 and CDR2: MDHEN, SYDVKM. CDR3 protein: CASSQPGQGRKPQHF. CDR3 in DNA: TGTGCCAGCAGCCAACCGGGACAGGGACGCAAGCCCCAGCATTTT.

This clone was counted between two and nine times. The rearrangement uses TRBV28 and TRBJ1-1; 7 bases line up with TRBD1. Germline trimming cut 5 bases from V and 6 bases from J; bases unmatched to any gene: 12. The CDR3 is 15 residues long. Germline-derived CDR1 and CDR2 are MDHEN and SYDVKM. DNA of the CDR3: TGTGCCAGCAGTCTCGGAGGGAGGGGGCACGCTGAAGCTTTCTTT. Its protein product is CASSLGGRGHAEAFF.

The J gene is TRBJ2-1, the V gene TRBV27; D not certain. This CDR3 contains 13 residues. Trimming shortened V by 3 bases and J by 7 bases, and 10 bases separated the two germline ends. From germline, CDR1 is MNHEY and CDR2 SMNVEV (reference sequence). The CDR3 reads CASSFKGWNEQFF. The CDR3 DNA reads TGTGCCAGCAGTTTTAAGGGCTGGAATGAGCAGTTCTTC.

CDR3 DNA sequence: TGTGCCATCAGAGGGGACTTCACGGGCCTAGGGCACACAGATACGCAGTATTTT. Its protein is CAIRGDFTGLGHTDTQYF. The chain joins TRBV10-3 to TRBJ2-3; a weak D match, TRBD2 (6 bases). Germline-derived CDR1 and CDR2 are ENHRY and SYGVKD. The CDR3 is made up of 18 amino acids. The V end was cut by 6 bases, the J end by 2 bases, with 24 bases between.

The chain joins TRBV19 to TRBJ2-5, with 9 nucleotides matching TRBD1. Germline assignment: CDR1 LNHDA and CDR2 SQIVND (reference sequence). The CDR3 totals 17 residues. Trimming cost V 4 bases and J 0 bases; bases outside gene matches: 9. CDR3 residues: CASSTWTGVQYQETQYF. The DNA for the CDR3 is TGTGCCAGTAGTACTTGGACAGGGGTCCAGTACCAAGAGACCCAGTACTTC.

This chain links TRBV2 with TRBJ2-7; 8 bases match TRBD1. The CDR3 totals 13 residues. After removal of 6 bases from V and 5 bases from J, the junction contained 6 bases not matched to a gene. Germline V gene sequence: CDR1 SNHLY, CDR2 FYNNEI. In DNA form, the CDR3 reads TGTGCCAGCAGATCGACAGGGGAGAACGAGCAGTACTTC. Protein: CASRSTGENEQYF.

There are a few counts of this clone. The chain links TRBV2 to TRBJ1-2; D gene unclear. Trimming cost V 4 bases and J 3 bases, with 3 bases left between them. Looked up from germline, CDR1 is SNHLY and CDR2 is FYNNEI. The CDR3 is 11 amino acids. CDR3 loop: CASSADYGYTF. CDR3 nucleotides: TGTGCCAGCAGTGCCGACTATGGCTACACCTTC.

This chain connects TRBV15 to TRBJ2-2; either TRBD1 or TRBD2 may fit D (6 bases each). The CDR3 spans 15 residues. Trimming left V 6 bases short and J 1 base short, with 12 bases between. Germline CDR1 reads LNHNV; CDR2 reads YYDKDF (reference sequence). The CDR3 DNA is TGTGCCACCAGTCCCAGGGGAGGGAACACCGGGGAGCTGTTTTTT. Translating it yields CATSPRGGNTGELFF.

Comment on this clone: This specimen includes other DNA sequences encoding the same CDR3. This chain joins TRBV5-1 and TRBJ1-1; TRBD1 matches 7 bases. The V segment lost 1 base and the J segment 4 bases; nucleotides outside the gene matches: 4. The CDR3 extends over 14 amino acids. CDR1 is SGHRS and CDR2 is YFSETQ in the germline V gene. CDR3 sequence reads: CASSLQGDGTEAFF. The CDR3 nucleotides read TGCGCCAGCAGCTTGCAGGGGGACGGCACTGAAGCTTTCTTT.

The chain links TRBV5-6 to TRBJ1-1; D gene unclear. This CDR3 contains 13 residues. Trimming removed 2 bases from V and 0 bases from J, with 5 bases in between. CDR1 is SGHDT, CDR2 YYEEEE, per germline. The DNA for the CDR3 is TGTGCCAGCAGCTTTAGCATGAACACTGAAGCTTTCTTT. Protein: CASSFSMNTEAFF.

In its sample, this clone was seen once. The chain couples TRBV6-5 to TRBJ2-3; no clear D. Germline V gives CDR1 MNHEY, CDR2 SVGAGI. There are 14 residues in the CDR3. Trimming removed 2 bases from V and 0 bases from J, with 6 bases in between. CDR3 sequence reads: CASSYEGSTDTQYF. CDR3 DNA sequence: TGTGCCAGCAGTTACGAAGGTAGCACAGATACGCAGTATTTT.

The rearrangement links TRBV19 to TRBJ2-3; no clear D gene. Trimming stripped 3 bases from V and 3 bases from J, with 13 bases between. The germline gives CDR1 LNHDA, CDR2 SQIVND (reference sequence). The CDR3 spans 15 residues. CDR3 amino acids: CASSMGNLNTDTQYF. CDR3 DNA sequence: TGTGCCAGTAGTATGGGGAATCTCAATACAGATACGCAGTATTTT.

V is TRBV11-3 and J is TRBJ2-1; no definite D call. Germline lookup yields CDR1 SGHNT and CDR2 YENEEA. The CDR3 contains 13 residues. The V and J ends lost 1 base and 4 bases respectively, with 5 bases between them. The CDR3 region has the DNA TGTGCCAGCAGCTTAGGCGTTTACAATGAGCAGTTCTTC. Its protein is CASSLGVYNEQFF.

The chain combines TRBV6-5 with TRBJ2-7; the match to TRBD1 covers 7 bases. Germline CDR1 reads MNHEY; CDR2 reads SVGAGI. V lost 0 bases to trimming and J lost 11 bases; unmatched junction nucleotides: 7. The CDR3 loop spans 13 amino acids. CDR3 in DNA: TGTGCCAGCAGTTACTCAACAGGGGACCACAAGTACTTC. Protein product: CASSYSTGDHKYF.

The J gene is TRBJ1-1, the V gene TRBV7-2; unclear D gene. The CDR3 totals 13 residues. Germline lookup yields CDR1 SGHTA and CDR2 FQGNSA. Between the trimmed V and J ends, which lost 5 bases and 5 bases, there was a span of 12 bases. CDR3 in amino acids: CASSQHMGTEAFF. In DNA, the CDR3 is TGTGCCAGCAGCCAACACATGGGGACTGAAGCTTTCTTT.